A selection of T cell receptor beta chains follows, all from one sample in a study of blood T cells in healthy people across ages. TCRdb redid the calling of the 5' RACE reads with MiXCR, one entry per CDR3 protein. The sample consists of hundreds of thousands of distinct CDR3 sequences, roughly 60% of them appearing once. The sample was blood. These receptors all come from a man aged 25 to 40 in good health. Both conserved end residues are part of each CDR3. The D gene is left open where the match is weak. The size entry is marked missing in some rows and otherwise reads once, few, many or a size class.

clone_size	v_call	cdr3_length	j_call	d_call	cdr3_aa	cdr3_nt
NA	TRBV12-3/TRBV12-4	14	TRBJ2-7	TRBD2	CASSPMVAGNEQYF	TGTGCCAGCAGTCCCATGGTAGCGGGAAATGAGCAGTACTTC
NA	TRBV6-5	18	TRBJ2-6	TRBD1	CASSSPGQWHSGANVLTF	TGTGCCAGCAGTTCACCGGGACAGTGGCACTCTGGGGCCAACGTCCTGACTTTC
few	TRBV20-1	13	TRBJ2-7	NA	CSARVVQTYEQYF	TGCAGTGCTAGAGTGGTACAGACCTACGAGCAGTACTTC
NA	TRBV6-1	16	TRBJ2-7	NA	CASSEPGGNRGYEQYF	TGTGCCAGCAGTGAACCCGGGGGTAATAGGGGCTACGAGCAGTACTTC
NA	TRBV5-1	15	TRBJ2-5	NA	CASSLGPEALETQYF	TGCGCCAGCAGCTTGGGTCCCGAGGCCTTGGAGACCCAGTACTTC
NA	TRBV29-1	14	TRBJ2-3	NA	CSVVPRMGTDTQYF	TGCAGCGTTGTTCCCCGTATGGGTACAGATACGCAGTATTTT
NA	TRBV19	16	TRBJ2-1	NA	CASSTSGGRNDNEQFF	TGTGCCAGTAGTACCTCGGGCGGCCGAAACGACAATGAGCAGTTCTTC
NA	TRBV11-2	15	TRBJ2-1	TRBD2	CASRDLAGGPQEQFF	TGTGCCAGCAGGGACCTAGCGGGAGGGCCGCAGGAGCAGTTCTTC
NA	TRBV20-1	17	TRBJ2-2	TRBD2	CSARDFLGTSSTGELFF	TGCAGTGCTAGAGATTTTTTGGGGACTAGCTCCACCGGGGAGCTGTTTTTT
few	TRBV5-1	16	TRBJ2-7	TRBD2	CASSGGLAGPPYEQYF	TGCGCCAGCAGCGGAGGACTAGCGGGACCCCCCTACGAGCAGTACTTC
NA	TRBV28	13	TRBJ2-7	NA	CASSLQSDYEQYF	TGTGCCAGCAGTTTACAAAGCGACTACGAGCAGTACTTC
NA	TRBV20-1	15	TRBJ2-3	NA	CSADGHTASTDTQYF	TGCAGTGCGGACGGACATACAGCTAGCACAGATACGCAGTATTTT
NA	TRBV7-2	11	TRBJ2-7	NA	CASGASYEQYF	TGTGCCAGTGGGGCCTCCTACGAGCAGTACTTC
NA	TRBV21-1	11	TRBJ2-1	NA	CASMDSGGEFF	TGTGCCAGCATGGACTCAGGGGGGGAGTTCTTC
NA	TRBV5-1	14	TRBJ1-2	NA	CASSLIEAGPGYTF	TGCGCCAGCAGCTTAATCGAGGCGGGGCCTGGCTACACCTTC
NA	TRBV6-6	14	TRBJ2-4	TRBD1	CASITGGTKNIQYF	TGTGCCAGTATAACAGGGGGCACCAAAAACATTCAGTACTTC
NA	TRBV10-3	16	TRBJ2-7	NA	CAISDQTVRQPYEQYF	TGTGCCATCAGTGATCAAACCGTGAGGCAGCCCTACGAGCAGTACTTC
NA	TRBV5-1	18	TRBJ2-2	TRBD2	CASSRFPERGENTGELFF	TGCGCCAGCTCCCGCTTCCCCGAGCGGGGGGAGAACACCGGGGAGCTGTTTTTT